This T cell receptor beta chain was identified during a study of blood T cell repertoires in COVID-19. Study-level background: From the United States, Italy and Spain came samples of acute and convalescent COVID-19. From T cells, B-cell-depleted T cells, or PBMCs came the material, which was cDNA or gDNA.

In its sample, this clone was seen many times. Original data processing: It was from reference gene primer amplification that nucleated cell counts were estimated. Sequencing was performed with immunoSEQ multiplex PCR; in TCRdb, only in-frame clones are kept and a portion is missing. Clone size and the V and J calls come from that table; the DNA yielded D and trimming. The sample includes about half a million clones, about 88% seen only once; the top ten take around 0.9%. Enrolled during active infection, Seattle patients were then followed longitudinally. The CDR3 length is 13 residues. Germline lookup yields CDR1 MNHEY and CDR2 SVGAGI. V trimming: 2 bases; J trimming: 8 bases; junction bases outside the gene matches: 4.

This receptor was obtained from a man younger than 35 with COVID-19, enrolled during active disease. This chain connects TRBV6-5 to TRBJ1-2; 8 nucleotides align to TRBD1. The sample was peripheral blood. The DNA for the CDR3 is TGTGCCAGCAGTTACGCCGCAGGGGGCGGCTACACCTTC. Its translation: CASSYAAGGGYTF.